The 23 T cell receptor beta chains presented below share a single source sample, sequenced in a study of cytomegalovirus exposure and HLA in healthy donors. The PCR contained 60 Vbeta and 13 Jbeta primers. Data came from immunoSEQ multiplex PCR; TCRdb stores just in-frame clones and leaves some out. The sample holds 90,000 to 110,000 clones, approximately 76% seen once. Sequencing was carried out using PBMCs. The receptors derive from a woman aged 50 to 65 in good health and CMV-seropositive.

The chain links TRBV29-1 to TRBJ2-3; 13 bases fit TRBD2. V shed 4 bases and J 9 bases; nucleotides not matched to a gene: 4. Germline assignment: CDR1 SQVTM and CDR2 ANQGSEA. The length of the CDR3 is 13 residues. The CDR3 protein is CSVGGTSGATQYF. The CDR3 coding sequence is TGCAGCGTTGGCGGGACTAGCGGGGCAACGCAGTATTTT.

The J gene is TRBJ2-7, the V gene TRBV5-1; D is perhaps TRBD2 (6 bases). Trimming pared 4 bases from V and 1 base from J, leaving 15 bases between. This CDR3 spans 15 amino acids. The germline gives CDR1 SGHRS, CDR2 YFSETQ. The CDR3 sequence is CASSGGTPGSYEQYF. CDR3 DNA: TGCGCCAGCAGCGGCGGGACCCCGGGGTCCTACGAGCAGTACTTC.

The chain employs TRBV5-4 and TRBJ2-3; 12 bases map to TRBD2. The V segment lost 4 bases and the J segment 5 bases; nucleotides outside the gene matches: 8. Germline assignment: CDR1 SGHNT and CDR2 YYREEE (reference sequence). This CDR3 has 16 amino acids. The CDR3 loop reads CASSPRLAGVQDTQYF. The CDR3, as DNA: TGTGCCAGCAGCCCTCGACTAGCGGGAGTACAAGATACGCAGTATTTT.

The V gene is TRBV5-1, the J gene TRBJ1-1; a weak D match, TRBD1 (5 bases). The CDR3 contains 15 residues. Per germline, CDR1 SGHRS and CDR2 YFSETQ. Trimming took 0 bases from V and 4 from J, leaving 13 bases between them. CDR3 DNA: TGCGCCAGCAGCTTGGCCGGGGGAAAGGGCACTGAAGCTTTCTTT. Translating gives CASSLAGGKGTEAFF.

The chain couples TRBV2 to TRBJ2-7; D is perhaps TRBD1 (5 bases). The germline gives CDR1 SNHLY, CDR2 FYNNEI. The CDR3 totals 13 residues. Deletions cut 3 bases from V and 2 bases from J, with 8 bases between. CDR3 sequence: CASSDPDTYEQYF. CDR3 in DNA: TGTGCCAGCAGTGATCCGGACACCTACGAGCAGTACTTC.

The chain joins TRBV6-1 to TRBJ2-7; TRBD2 might be the D (5 bases). The CDR3 length is 13 residues. Trimming left V 6 bases short and J 6 bases short, with 15 bases between. The germline V gene has CDR1 MNHNS and CDR2 SASEGT. CDR3 amino acids: CASRVPPGFEQYF. The CDR3 DNA reads TGTGCCAGCAGAGTACCCCCGGGATTCGAGCAGTACTTC.

This clone was seen only once. V usage is TRBV5-1 and J usage is TRBJ2-5, with 12 bases identical to TRBD2. The V segment lost 7 bases and the J segment 5 bases; nucleotides outside the gene matches: 9. Germline values: CDR1 SGHRS, CDR2 YFSETQ. This CDR3 spans 15 amino acids. CDR3 coding DNA: TGCGCCAGCGCCGTCCCCGGGACTAGCGGGGAGACCCAGTACTTC. Protein product: CASAVPGTSGETQYF.

This rearrangement joins TRBV4-1 to TRBJ2-5; tentative D call: TRBD2 (5 bases). Germline V CDR1 and CDR2: MGHRA, YSYEKL. Trimming left V 1 base short and J 5 bases short, with 11 bases between. The CDR3 has 14 amino acids. CDR3: CASSQGAELETQYF. DNA of the CDR3: TGCGCCAGCAGCCAAGGAGCGGAGCTGGAGACCCAGTACTTC.

J is TRBJ2-1 and V is TRBV18, with 11 bases lining up with TRBD2. Germline CDR1 is KGHSH and CDR2 is LQKENI. This CDR3 is built from 18 residues. Trimming cost V 3 bases and J 1 base; bases outside gene matches: 8. The CDR3 DNA reads as TGTGCCAGCTCACCGAAAGGGACTAGCGGATCTTCCTACAATGAGCAGTTCTTC. Its protein product is CASSPKGTSGSSYNEQFF.

This chain joins TRBV7-9 and TRBJ2-6; TRBD2 agrees at 8 bases. V trimming: 4 bases; J trimming: 1 base; junction bases outside the gene matches: 12. Germline assignment: CDR1 SEHNR and CDR2 FQNEAQ (reference sequence). The CDR3 contains 19 residues. In DNA form, the CDR3 reads TGTGCCAGCAGCTCCCTCCTAGCGGGTATCCGATCTGGGGCCAACGTCCTGACTTTC. Translating it yields CASSSLLAGIRSGANVLTF. Together with reference TRBV7-9 and TRBJ2-6, the CDR3 gives the full variable domain: DTGVSQNPRHKITKRGQNVTFRCDPISEHNRLYWYRQTLGQGPEFLTYFQNEAQLEKSRLLSDRFSAERPKGSFSTLEIQRTEQGDSAMYLCASSSLLAGIRSGANVLTFGAGSRLTVL.

The chain uses TRBV6-5 and TRBJ1-2; 12 bases line up with TRBD1. V lost 5 bases to trimming and J lost 8 bases; unmatched junction nucleotides: 9. The CDR3 runs to 15 residues. Germline lookup yields CDR1 MNHEY and CDR2 SVGAGI. The DNA of the CDR3 is TGTGCCAGCAGTCCGGGACAGGGGGCGTTGATGGGCTACACCTTC. It codes for CASSPGQGALMGYTF.

This clone was seen more than once but under ten times. This CDR3 is CASSRLGGTGETQYF. CDR3 in DNA: TGTGCCAGCAGCCGACTGGGGGGGACTGGAGAGACCCAGTACTTC. The chain couples TRBV7-3 to TRBJ2-5; 7 positions match TRBD2. Germline V gene sequence: CDR1 SGHTA, CDR2 FQGTGA. V lost 5 bases to trimming and J lost 4 bases; unmatched junction nucleotides: 10. This CDR3 region has 15 residues. Complete variable domain (other parts from reference TRBV7-3 and TRBJ2-5): GAGVSQTPSNKVTEKGKYVELRCDPISGHTALYWYRQSLGQGPEFLIYFQGTGAADDSGLPNDRFFAVRPEGSVSTLKIQRTERGDSAVYLCASSRLGGTGETQYFGPGTRLLVL.

This clone was seen a few times. The chain joins TRBV5-4 to TRBJ2-3, with D hard to call. V dropped 6 bases and J dropped 1 base, with 6 bases sitting between them. CDR1 and CDR2 (germline): SGHNT, YYREEE (reference sequence). The CDR3 loop spans 12 amino acids. CDR3: CASTPGTDTQYF. DNA for the CDR3: TGTGCCAGCACGCCGGGCACAGATACGCAGTATTTT.

The rearrangement uses TRBV5-1 and TRBJ2-2; 8 positions agree with TRBD2. CDR1 and CDR2 from the germline V gene are SGHRS and YFSETQ. The CDR3 spans 17 residues. The J segment lost 0 bases and the V segment lost 0 bases, leaving 4 bases of the junction unmatched. The CDR3 nucleotides read TGCGCCAGCAGCTTGGAGGGTAGCGGGACGAACACCGGGGAGCTGTTTTTT. Translating it yields CASSLEGSGTNTGELFF. Complete variable domain (other parts from reference TRBV5-1 and TRBJ2-2): KAGVTQTPRYLIKTRGQQVTLSCSPISGHRSVSWYQQTPGQGLQFLFEYFSETQRNKGNFPGRFSGRQFSNSRSEMNVSTLELGDSALYLCASSLEGSGTNTGELFFGEGSRLTVL.

The CDR3 nucleotides are TGTGCCAGCTCACCGAAAGCAGGAAACACCGGGGAGCTGTTTTTT. Its protein product is CASSPKAGNTGELFF. V gene TRBV18 combines with J gene TRBJ2-2, with unresolved D. This CDR3 is 15 amino acids long. Between the trimmed V and J ends, which lost 3 bases and 2 bases, there was a span of 10 bases. The germline CDR1 and CDR2 sequences are KGHSH and LQKENI. The complete variable domain, with remaining parts taken from reference TRBV18 and TRBJ2-2, reads NAGVMQNPRHLVRRRGQEARLRCSPMKGHSHVYWYRQLPEEGLKFMVYLQKENIIDESGMPKERFSAEFPKEGPSILRIQQVVRGDSAAYFCASSPKAGNTGELFFGEGSRLTVL.

This chain links TRBV7-2 with TRBJ2-7; TRBD2 aligns across 9 bases. Germline V gives CDR1 SGHTA, CDR2 FQGNSA. V was pared by 4 bases and J by 5 bases, with 9 bases of the junction left unmatched. The CDR3 spans 15 residues. CDR3 loop: CASSSLGRGGHEQYF. CDR3 nucleotides: TGTGCCAGCAGCTCCCTTGGGCGGGGGGGCCACGAGCAGTACTTC.

This chain connects TRBV7-6 to TRBJ1-1, with unresolved D. The CDR3 length is 11 residues. V lost 9 bases, J lost 8 bases, and 13 bases lay in between. The germline V gene has CDR1 SGHVS and CDR2 FNYEAQ. CDR3 loop: CASPLRGEAFF. In nucleotides, the CDR3 is TGTGCCAGTCCTTTGAGAGGAGAAGCTTTCTTT.

The chain links TRBV14 to TRBJ2-3, with 7 bases lining up with TRBD2. The CDR3 consists of 12 residues. CDR1 is SGHDN, CDR2 FVKESK, per germline. J gave up 12 bases and V 4 bases, and 7 bases lay outside the gene matches. This CDR3 reads CASSPQRETQYF. The CDR3 nucleotides read TGTGCCAGCAGCCCTCAGCGGGAAACTCAGTATTTT.

The rearrangement uses TRBV2 and TRBJ2-7; possibly TRBD1 for D (6 bases). Germline V lookup: CDR1 SNHLY, CDR2 FYNNEI. Trimming cost V 7 bases and J 2 bases, with 18 bases left between them. The CDR3 runs 15 residues. The CDR3 loop reads CASIRDRTATYEQYF. The CDR3 DNA follows: TGTGCCAGCATTCGTGATAGGACAGCAACCTACGAGCAGTACTTC.

The V call is TRBV6-5, the J call TRBJ1-2; maybe TRBD1 (5 bases). V lost 7 bases to trimming and J lost 3 bases, with 12 bases between them. The germline CDR1 and CDR2 sequences are MNHEY and SVGAGI. This CDR3 is 13 amino acids long. The CDR3: CASTPGWDYGYTF. In nucleotides, the CDR3 is TGTGCCAGCACCCCAGGGTGGGACTATGGCTACACCTTC.

The rearrangement links TRBV5-4 to TRBJ2-5, with D possibly TRBD1 on 6 matching bases. Trimming shortened V by 4 bases and J by 5 bases, and 18 bases separated the two germline ends. The germline V gene has CDR1 SGHNT and CDR2 YYREEE (reference sequence). This CDR3 region has 15 residues. The DNA for the CDR3 is TGTGCCAGCAGCCAACTAGGGGGTGAGGGGGAGACCCAGTACTTC. It encodes CASSQLGGEGETQYF.

The V call is TRBV19, the J call TRBJ2-1; a possible D gene is TRBD2 (6 bases). The CDR3 has 16 amino acids. Deletions cut 2 bases from V and 6 bases from J, with 17 bases between. Germline CDR1 reads LNHDA; CDR2 reads SQIVND (reference sequence). The CDR3 DNA follows: TGTGCCAGTAGTATACCCCGGGGAGGACGCAGCAATGAGCAGTTCTTC. Its protein is CASSIPRGGRSNEQFF. Full variable domain (rest looked up from reference TRBV19 and TRBJ2-1): DGGITQSPKYLFRKEGQNVTLSCEQNLNHDAMYWYRQDPGQGLRLIYYSQIVNDFQKGDIAEGYSVSREKKESFPLTVTSAQKNPTAFYLCASSIPRGGRSNEQFFGPGTRLTVL.

V is TRBV28 and J is TRBJ2-1; 9 positions match TRBD2. The CDR3 loop spans 13 amino acids. The germline V gene encodes CDR1 MDHEN and CDR2 SYDVKM. The V gene end was trimmed by 5 bases and the J gene end by 12 bases; junction bases not matched to a gene: 8. The CDR3 protein is CASSTLAGSWQFF. For the CDR3, the DNA is TGTGCCAGCAGTACGCTAGCGGGAAGCTGGCAGTTCTTC.